This is a list of T cell receptor beta chains from one sample in a study of cytomegalovirus exposure and HLA in healthy donors. Repertoires were generated with immunoSEQ multiplex PCR, while TCRdb's copy carries only in-frame clones and drops some. Of approximately 300,000 clones in the sample, around 90% are singletons; the top ten hold 1.2%. Specimen: PBMCs. These receptors all stem from a young woman in good health and CMV-seropositive. Both conserved end residues are part of each CDR3. Fields, in order: clone size, CDR3 length, J gene, V gene, D gene, CDR3 protein, CDR3 DNA. The D gene is left open where the match is weak. Clone size appears in some rows only: once, few, many, or a class for an expanded clone.

>NA|15|TRBJ2-7|TRBV15|TRBD2
CATSRATLAGEKQYF
TGTGCCACCAGCAGAGCCACACTAGCGGGGGAAAAGCAGTACTTC
>NA|16|TRBJ2-5|TRBV4-1|TRBD2
CASSHPPSGSQETQYF
TGCGCCAGCAGCCACCCACCTAGCGGGAGTCAAGAGACCCAGTACTTC
>NA|14|TRBJ2-3|TRBV27|NA
CASSLGGVPDTQYF
TGTGCCAGCAGTTTGGGCGGGGTTCCAGATACGCAGTATTTT
>NA|15|TRBJ2-1|TRBV5-1|TRBD2
CASSMLAGGGNEQFF
TGCGCCAGCAGCATGTTAGCGGGAGGCGGTAATGAGCAGTTCTTC
>NA|14|TRBJ2-3|TRBV4-3|TRBD1
CASSQEQGTDTQYF
TGCGCCAGCAGCCAAGAACAGGGGACAGATACGCAGTATTTT
>NA|13|TRBJ2-3|TRBV6-1|NA
CASSPTRTDTQYF
TGTGCCAGCAGTCCAACCCGCACAGATACGCAGTATTTT
>NA|14|TRBJ2-1|TRBV9|TRBD1
CASSAGQGWNEQFF
TGTGCCAGCAGCGCAGGACAGGGTTGGAATGAGCAGTTCTTC
>once|15|TRBJ2-2|TRBV13|TRBD2
CASNKGDREAGELFF
TGTGCCAGCAACAAAGGGGACCGGGAGGCCGGGGAGCTGTTTTTT
>NA|13|TRBJ1-1|TRBV6-5|NA
CASSVNRDTEAFF
TGTGCCAGCAGTGTTAACAGGGATACTGAAGCTTTCTTT
>NA|15|TRBJ2-1|TRBV10-3|TRBD2
CATSTVSGGYNEQFF
TGTGCCACCTCCACGGTGAGCGGGGGATACAATGAGCAGTTCTTC
>NA|15|TRBJ1-2|TRBV7-3|NA
CASSPNPAINYGYTF
TGTGCCAGCAGCCCAAACCCGGCCATTAACTATGGCTACACCTTC
>NA|16|TRBJ1-5|TRBV6-5|NA
CASSYEGGDGNQPQHF
TGTGCCAGCAGTTACGAGGGGGGCGACGGCAATCAGCCCCAGCATTTT
>NA|14|TRBJ2-7|TRBV27|TRBD2
CASSVAGGGYEQYF
TGTGCCAGCAGTGTAGCGGGAGGGGGCTACGAGCAGTACTTC
>once|14|TRBJ2-4|TRBV10-2|NA
CASSESATWYIQYF
TGCGCCAGCAGTGAGTCGGCTACTTGGTACATTCAGTACTTC
>NA|19|TRBJ1-1|TRBV23-1|NA
CASSPPGTPIALQNTEAFF
TGCGCCAGCAGTCCGCCCGGGACCCCTATAGCGCTGCAGAACACTGAAGCTTTCTTT
>NA|16|TRBJ1-5|TRBV28|TRBD1
CASSLYDRGGNQPQHF
TGTGCCAGCAGTTTATACGACAGGGGAGGCAATCAGCCCCAGCATTTT
>NA|14|TRBJ1-2|TRBV18|NA
CASSPNGDYYGYTF
TGTGCCAGCTCACCAAATGGGGATTACTATGGCTACACCTTC
>once|16|TRBJ2-1|TRBV7-3|NA
CASSPSGGGWYNEQFF
TGTGCCAGCAGCCCCAGTGGGGGGGGCTGGTACAATGAGCAGTTCTTC
>NA|14|TRBJ2-7|TRBV7-2|NA
CASSSSTGSYEQYF
TGTGCCAGCAGCTCGTCGACAGGAAGCTACGAGCAGTACTTC
>NA|16|TRBJ2-1|TRBV29-1|TRBD2
CSVGARGGKWDNEQFF
TGCAGCGTTGGTGCTAGGGGAGGGAAGTGGGACAATGAGCAGTTCTTC
>NA|11|TRBJ2-7|TRBV28|NA
CAILGGYEQYF
TGTGCCATTTTAGGAGGTTACGAGCAGTACTTC
>NA|15|TRBJ2-5|TRBV9|NA
CASSVGVGNPETQYF
TGTGCCAGCAGCGTAGGGGTCGGCAATCCCGAGACCCAGTACTTC
>NA|11|TRBJ2-3|TRBV2|TRBD2
CASSWGGRVYF
TGTGCCAGCAGTTGGGGCGGGAGGGTGTATTTT
>NA|15|TRBJ1-5|TRBV28|TRBD1
CASRDDRAAGQPQHF
TGTGCCAGCCGAGACGACAGGGCCGCCGGTCAGCCCCAGCATTTT
>NA|15|TRBJ2-3|TRBV6-5|TRBD1
CASSRDSSRTDTQYF
TGTGCCAGCAGTCGGGACAGCTCTCGTACAGATACGCAGTATTTT
>NA|13|TRBJ2-5|TRBV10-2|NA
CASRNRIQETQYF
TGCGCCAGCAGAAACAGGATCCAAGAGACCCAGTACTTC
>few|13|TRBJ1-2|TRBV7-9|NA
CASSLVGDYGYTF
TGTGCCAGCAGCTTAGTGGGCGATTATGGCTACACCTTC
>NA|12|TRBJ2-7|TRBV11-2|NA
CASSWSSYEQYF
TGTGCCAGCAGCTGGTCCAGCTACGAGCAGTACTTC
>NA|13|TRBJ1-5|TRBV19|NA
CATSGWADQPQHF
TGTGCCACCTCCGGTTGGGCTGATCAGCCCCAGCATTTT
>few|10|TRBJ1-2|TRBV19|NA
CASSSYGYTF
TGTGCCAGTAGTAGTTATGGCTACACCTTC
>NA|14|TRBJ2-2|TRBV9|NA
CASSPLGTAGELFF
TGTGCCAGCAGCCCTCTCGGGACCGCCGGGGAGCTGTTTTTT
>NA|16|TRBJ1-2|TRBV7-9|TRBD1
CASSATGTGGFNGYTF
TGTGCCAGCAGCGCAACCGGGACAGGGGGCTTCAATGGCTACACCTTC
>few|12|TRBJ2-2|TRBV6-5|NA
CASRTPSGELFF
TGTGCCAGCCGCACGCCCTCCGGGGAGCTGTTTTTT
>NA|15|TRBJ2-6|TRBV7-8|NA
CASRLQRTGANVLTF
TGTGCCAGCAGATTACAGAGAACTGGGGCCAACGTCCTGACTTTC